This entry describes one TCR beta chain. The antigen it binds to is not known. Within one base of it there is no much larger clone, and no base qualities were kept. The data were obtained in a study of OX40 agonist ivuxolimab in advanced cancers. In the study overall: Ivuxolimab was an agonistic, fully human IgG2 monoclonal antibody directed against OX40 (CD134), a costimulatory receptor. Patients were allowed to have had prior anti-PD-1, anti-PD-L1 or anti-CTLA-4 therapy, and more than 35% of the dose-escalation patients had been treated with checkpoint inhibitors. The paper reports the monotherapy dose-escalation portion (N = 52 patients) of the phase I ivuxolimab trial. Of the approximately 54 patients in dose escalation, around 19 had hepatocellular carcinoma, some 15 had melanoma, 9 had renal cell carcinoma and 9 had head and neck cancer. Partial responses occurred in three dose-escalation patients: two with cutaneous melanoma and one with hepatocellular carcinoma. The dose-escalation cohort was about 83% male with a mean age of roughly 60 years, ranging from roughly 23 to 90. Peripheral TCRbeta sequencing was intended to test whether TCR sequence diversity was altered and clonal T-cell expansion was caused by ivuxolimab. Intravenous ivuxolimab was administered to patients every 2 weeks at six dose levels: 0.01, 0.1, 0.3, 1.5, 3 and 10 mg/kg.

The germline V gene (reference sequence) yields SGHNT for CDR1 and YYREEE for CDR2. The junction carries 8 bases between V and J, which are trimmed by 2 bases and 2 bases respectively. The CDR3 measures 15 amino acids from cysteine to phenylalanine. Only the CDR3 DNA is retained, 45 bases long and in frame from the first base. The trial excluded patients who had a history of autoimmune disease or were on systemic immunosuppression. Peripheral blood for TCR sequencing was drawn from every dose cohort at baseline, at cycle 4 day 1 and at cycle 7 day 1. The samples were drawn from a first-in-human, open-label, multicenter phase I dose-escalation trial of ivuxolimab. Adults with locally advanced or metastatic melanoma, renal cell, hepatocellular, or head and neck squamous cell carcinoma were enrolled in the trial. CD4+ and CD8+ T cells were sorted separately from peripheral blood before TCR sequencing.

Study-wide conclusions, independent of this receptor: At doses of 0.1 to 3.0 mg/kg, clonal expansion of both CD4+ and CD8+ blood T cells was observed from baseline to week 6. Low levels of normalized T-cell clonal expansion were also shown by some nonresponding patients. On average, CD8+ T cells showed more expanded clones than CD4+ T cells after ivuxolimab. In the 0.1-3.0 mg/kg groups, partial responders had among the lowest normalized peripheral clonal expansion, particularly in CD8+ T cells. Antigen specificity was not determined for the clonally expanded peripheral T cells.

Genomic DNA was extracted from sorted cells for sequencing of the TCRbeta CDR3 region. The immunoSEQ Assay was used to sequence the TCRbeta CDR3 regions. TCRdb retrieved this table from immuneACCESS and kept in-frame rearrangements only. Not all clones are present; in checked studies, unresolved V genes account for under half, and no reason is known for the remainder. Across this sample there are 60,000 to 100,000 clones, with about 87% seen only once. The leading ten clones occupy roughly 0.54% of the sample. The sequenced sample was CD4+ or CD8+ T cells sorted from blood, obtained in a trial of the OX40 agonist ivuxolimab. The sequence derives from an adult with an advanced solid tumor such as melanoma, head and neck, liver or kidney cancer. The rearranged segments are TRBV5-4 and TRBJ1-6; the D gene lacks a confident call. The CDR3 here reads CASSLALTYNSPLHF. The nucleotide sequence is TGTGCCAGCAGCTTAGCCCTAACCTATAATTCACCCCTCCACTTT.